This T cell receptor (beta chain) was retrieved from a study of radiation and T cells in renal cell carcinoma. Described time point: baseline pretreatment blood. Treatment in this sample: 15 Gy SBRT to primary tumor, nephrectomy 4 weeks later. J lost 10 bases, V lost 4 bases, and 6 bases had no gene match. Germline CDR1 reads SGHTA; CDR2 reads FQGTGA. The CDR3 is 13 amino acids. Clones were sequenced by immunoSEQ multiplex PCR, and TCRdb holds only the in-frame ones, with some missing. The data contain 100,000 or so clones, approximately 86% of them singletons. This receptor was obtained from a man aged 50-59 years with renal cell carcinoma. This sequence joins TRBV7-3 and TRBJ2-1, with 8 nucleotides matching TRBD2. The sequencing here drew on blood, taken from a patient whose treatment included radiotherapy and nephrectomy. CDR3 DNA: TGTGCCAGCAGCTCCGGACTAGCCAGAGAGCAGTTCTTC. Its translation is CASSSGLAREQFF.